These 3 T cell receptor beta chains were sequenced from one sample in a study of shared clonotypes between healthy human individuals. Some clones are missing from TCRdb's copy, which holds only in-frame ones; the method was immunoSEQ multiplex PCR. The data show roughly 510,000 clones, with 75% to 80% seen just once and around an eighth held by the top ten. The specimen was PBMCs. Source of these receptors: a woman aged 40 to 49 in good health. Some clones in this sample may be carry-over from other donors' samples.

The J gene is TRBJ2-6, the V gene TRBV30; possibly TRBD1 for D (8 bases). This CDR3 spans 15 amino acids. Germline CDR1 reads GTSNPN; CDR2 reads SVGIG (reference sequence). CDR3 nucleotides: TGTGCAACAGGGGGGGATCTCTCTGGGGCCAACGTCCTGACTTTC. It specifies CATGGDLSGANVLTF. The full variable domain, in which reference TRBV30 and TRBJ2-6 provide the parts outside the CDR3, is SQTIHQWPATLVQPVGSPLSLECTVEGTSNPNLYWYRQAAGRGLQLLFYSVGIGQISSEVPQNLSASRPQDRQFILSSKKLLLSDSGFYLCATGGDLSGANVLTFGAGSRLTVL.

The chain couples TRBV7-2 to TRBJ1-1; TRBD1 agrees at 7 bases. The V gene end was trimmed by 5 bases and the J gene end by 1 base; junction bases not matched to a gene: 7. In germline, CDR1 is SGHTA, CDR2 FQGNSA. The length of the CDR3 is 15 residues. The CDR3 is CASSPIYRGNTEAFF. For the CDR3, the DNA is TGTGCCAGCAGCCCCATTTACAGGGGGAACACTGAAGCTTTCTTT.

As concerns this clone: A far larger clone is off by one base, so a read error is likely. The sample has other DNA sequences that encode this CDR3 too. This chain links TRBV30 with TRBJ1-2; maybe TRBD1 (5 bases). This CDR3 comprises 13 residues. V lost 3 bases and J lost 7, with 15 bases in between. Germline V CDR1 and CDR2: GTSNPN, SVGIG (reference sequence). CDR3 sequence: CAWRGKGRVGYTF. The CDR3, as DNA: TGTGCCTGGAGGGGGAAGGGGAGGGTTGGCTACACCTTC.